This T cell receptor (beta chain) was sequenced in a study of glioma-infiltrating T cells. On this clonotype: Its specificity is not known.

Trimming took off 1 base at V and 4 bases at J, with 17 bases between the two ends. Per the germline V gene, CDR1 is LGHNA and CDR2 is YNFKEQ. The CDR3 has 17 residues. Using RNA template, CDR3s of TCR alpha and beta were amplified with iRepertoire arm-PCR. For one-step reverse transcription and amplification, 100-400 ng of tissue mRNA or PBMC total RNA was used. TCRdb redid the calling of the multiplex PCR reads with MiXCR, one entry per CDR3 protein. The sample gives 150,000 to 200,000 distinct CDR3 sequences, 32% of which show up once; around 20% is in the top ten. Whole-study results and caveats: Very few CDR3 sequences were shared between tissue and blood. Above-expected tissue-blood divergence occurred in all gliomas, most in low-grade ones.

The source of this sequence is a human donor with low-grade glioma or glioblastoma, undergoing nonglioma brain surgery, or in good health (not recorded which). Sequenced input: glioma tissue, nonneoplastic brain tissue, or PBMCs (not recorded which). The J gene is TRBJ1-3, the V gene TRBV4-2; D might be TRBD1 (6 bases). CDR3 region: CASSQGSGVGGGNTIYF. CDR3 bases: TGTGCCAGCAGCCAAGGCTCAGGGGTAGGTGGCGGAAACACCATATATTTT.